This TCR beta chain was retrieved from a study of T-cell reconstitution after alpha-beta-depleted transplantation in children. The TCRbeta library incorporated unique molecular identifiers. Each CDR3 protein gets one entry after TCRdb re-called the PCR reads with MiXCR. Counted here are some 120,000 distinct CDR3 sequences, 10% occurring once; the ten biggest clones make up less than 40%. The germline gives CDR1 SGHVS, CDR2 FQNEAQ. V was pared by 3 bases and J by 0 bases, with 13 bases between. This CDR3 is built from 16 residues. Study-wide results and limits: It was newly produced T cells that mostly accounted for T-cell counts and diversity one year after transplant. In some patients, recipient T cells and intrathymic progenitors surviving conditioning explained high day-60 diversity. Several hundred expanded graft clones reportedly supplied alpha-beta T cells about two months after transplant.

Notes on this clonotype: What it binds is not known.

This TCR came from a boy between 2 and 10 years old with acute lymphoblastic leukemia, due to receive a stem cell transplant. Material: PBMCs, obtained before TCRalphabeta/CD19-depleted stem cell transplant. The genes are TRBV7-8 and TRBJ2-3; D is possibly TRBD1 (6 bases). CDR3 nucleotide sequence: TGTGCCAGCAGCTTTTACCGGGACACCAGCACAGATACGCAGTATTTT. It is translated as CASSFYRDTSTDTQYF.